Following are 29 T cell receptor beta chains from one sample sequenced in a study of monozygotic twins with cystic fibrosis. TCRdb keeps only in-frame clones here, not all; method: immunoSEQ multiplex PCR. The profile shows 25,000 to 40,000 clones, just over 95% of them singletons. Sample: blood. The receptors were sampled from a girl aged 2-10 years with cystic fibrosis.

V and J are TRBV30 and TRBJ2-7, with TRBD2 matching 10 bases. This CDR3 has 12 residues. The germline V gene encodes CDR1 GTSNPN and CDR2 SVGIG (reference sequence). After removal of 4 bases from V and 5 bases from J, the junction contained 2 bases not matched to a gene. The CDR3 DNA sequence: TGTGCCTGGACTAGCGGGAGAAACGAGCAGTACTTC. Translation: CAWTSGRNEQYF.

The rearrangement uses TRBV5-4 and TRBJ2-7; 10 nucleotides align to TRBD1. CDR1 and CDR2 from the germline V gene are SGHNT and YYREEE (reference sequence). CDR3 length: 14 amino acids. V shed 3 bases, J shed 1 base, and the junction held 1 base outside the gene matches. The CDR3 sequence is CASSSDRGSYEQYF. As DNA, the CDR3 is TGTGCCAGCAGCTCGGACAGGGGGTCCTACGAGCAGTACTTC.

The V and J genes are TRBV5-4 and TRBJ1-1; D unclear. CDR1 is SGHNT, CDR2 YYREEE, per germline (reference sequence). The V end was cut by 3 bases, the J end by 4 bases, with 13 bases between. The CDR3 contains 14 residues. CDR3 coding DNA: TGTGCCAGCAGCTCACCCGCGGGTCCCACTGAAGCTTTCTTT. Amino acids: CASSSPAGPTEAFF.

The chain has TRBV9 and TRBJ1-3, with D uncertain. Germline assignment: CDR1 SGDLS and CDR2 YYNGEE. Trimming pared 2 bases from V and 0 bases from J, leaving 12 bases between. This CDR3 spans 16 amino acids. CDR3 in amino acids: CASSVTGRVSGNTIYF. CDR3 nucleotide sequence: TGTGCCAGCAGCGTTACGGGAAGAGTCTCTGGAAACACCATATATTTT.

CDR3 nucleotides: TGTGCCAGCAGTTACTCGGGGCGGGAGGGATTCTACGAGCAGTACTTC. This gives the protein CASSYSGREGFYEQYF. The chain has TRBV6-5 and TRBJ2-7, with TRBD2 identical over 9 bases. Germline V gene lookup returns CDR1 MNHEY and CDR2 SVGAGI. This CDR3 has 16 residues. The J segment lost 3 bases and the V segment lost 0 bases, leaving 6 bases of the junction unmatched.

V gene TRBV6-5 combines with J gene TRBJ2-7; 14 bases align to TRBD2. CDR1 is MNHEY and CDR2 is SVGAGI in the germline V gene. The CDR3 is 16 amino acids. Losses at the gene ends were 0 bases for V and 7 bases for J; bases not matched to a gene: 5. In DNA form, the CDR3 reads TGTGCCAGCAGTTACTCGGGACTAGCGGGAGCTGGTGAGCAGTACTTC. Its translation is CASSYSGLAGAGEQYF.

The V call is TRBV29-1, the J call TRBJ1-2; 9 bases line up with TRBD1. The CDR3 is 12 amino acids. Per the germline V gene, CDR1 is SQVTM and CDR2 is ANQGSEA. The ends lost 5 bases at V and 8 bases at J; junction bases unmatched: 6. CDR3 DNA sequence: TGCAGCGTTCCACAGGGGGCAGGGGGCTACACCTTC. This sequence encodes CSVPQGAGGYTF.

The chain employs TRBV7-8 and TRBJ1-5, with 7 bases aligning to TRBD1. The CDR3 is made up of 14 amino acids. Trimming took 2 bases from V and 4 from J; bases not matched to a gene: 2. CDR1 and CDR2 from the germline V gene are SGHVS and FQNEAQ. CDR3 residues: CASSLPGGNQPQHF. The CDR3, as DNA: TGTGCCAGCAGCTTACCAGGGGGTAATCAGCCCCAGCATTTT.

This chain joins TRBV29-1 and TRBJ1-2; a weak D match, TRBD1 (5 bases). The CDR3 is made up of 12 amino acids. CDR1 is SQVTM, CDR2 ANQGSEA, per germline. V lost 3 bases to trimming and J lost 2 bases, with 7 bases between them. CDR3 residues: CSVDDSNYGYTF. The CDR3 bases are TGCAGCGTTGATGACAGCAACTATGGCTACACCTTC.

The gene calls are TRBV28 and TRBJ1-1; the D is unclear. Germline V lookup: CDR1 MDHEN, CDR2 SYDVKM. The CDR3 is 17 residues long. The ends were cut back, 10 bases at V and 0 bases at J, with 24 bases in the middle. The CDR3 region is CATTDPVGDVMNTEAFF. Here the CDR3 DNA reads TGTGCCACCACCGACCCGGTTGGGGATGTTATGAACACTGAAGCTTTCTTT.

This rearrangement joins TRBV27 to TRBJ2-7, with D unresolved. The length of the CDR3 is 14 residues. Germline V gene data show CDR1 as MNHEY and CDR2 as SMNVEV (reference sequence). V was clipped by 0 bases and J by 1 base, with 7 bases between them. The CDR3 DNA sequence: TGTGCCAGCAGTTTATCGGACGGTTCCTACGAGCAGTACTTC. This encodes CASSLSDGSYEQYF.

The V call is TRBV5-1, the J call TRBJ1-5; D is undetermined. CDR1 is SGHRS, CDR2 YFSETQ, per germline. The CDR3 spans 14 residues. V was pared by 0 bases and J by 2 bases, with 6 bases between. The CDR3 here is CASSLEAGNQPQHF. DNA of the CDR3: TGCGCCAGCAGCTTGGAAGCTGGCAATCAGCCCCAGCATTTT.

The rearrangement uses TRBV4-1 and TRBJ1-1; 7 nucleotides agree with TRBD1. This CDR3 spans 13 amino acids. V was clipped by 4 bases and J by 6 bases; unmatched bases: 5. Germline loops: CDR1 MGHRA, CDR2 YSYEKL. The DNA for the CDR3 is TGCGCCAGCAGCCCGAAAGGGACAGCTGAAGCTTTCTTT. Translating it yields CASSPKGTAEAFF.

The V gene is TRBV7-2, the J gene TRBJ2-3; TRBD2 matches 9 bases. With V trimmed by 5 bases and J by 7 bases, 10 bases remained unmatched. CDR1 and CDR2 from the germline V gene are SGHTA and FQGNSA. This CDR3 comprises 15 residues. The CDR3 reads CASSPRTSARYTQYF. The CDR3 bases are TGTGCCAGCAGCCCGCGGACTAGCGCCCGATATACGCAGTATTTT.

This rearrangement joins TRBV2 to TRBJ1-2, with 8 bases matching TRBD1. The junction had 10 bases not matched to a gene; V was cut back by 11 bases and J by 8 bases. The CDR3 runs 12 residues. Germline V gives CDR1 SNHLY, CDR2 FYNNEI. CDR3 in DNA: TGTGCCGGCGGACAGGGCTTGAGAGGCTACACCTTC. It is translated as CAGGQGLRGYTF.

DNA for the CDR3: TGTGCCAGCAGTGCGGGACAGGGTCGGGGGAACACTGAAGCTTTCTTT. Encoded protein: CASSAGQGRGNTEAFF. V gene TRBV6-6 combines with J gene TRBJ1-1; TRBD1 matches at 9 bases. Germline V gene sequence: CDR1 MNHNY, CDR2 SVGAGI (reference sequence). CDR3 length: 16 residues. Trimming took 5 bases from V and 1 from J; bases not matched to a gene: 8.

The chain carries TRBV6-5 and TRBJ1-2, with TRBD1 identical over 7 bases. The V segment lost 3 bases and the J segment 5 bases; nucleotides outside the gene matches: 12. Germline loops: CDR1 MNHEY, CDR2 SVGAGI. This CDR3 has 16 residues. The CDR3 nucleotides read TGTGCCAGCAGTTATTCGGGGACAGAGATAGTATATGGCTACACCTTC. Protein product: CASSYSGTEIVYGYTF.

The V and J genes are TRBV18 and TRBJ1-6; D ambiguous. Germline V CDR1 and CDR2: KGHSH, LQKENI. The CDR3 length is 12 residues. V was clipped by 2 bases and J by 8 bases, with 4 bases between them. The CDR3 nucleotides read TGTGCCAGCTCACCATCCGATTCACCCCTCCACTTT. The encoded protein is CASSPSDSPLHF.

The gene calls are TRBV4-1 and TRBJ2-1; D gene ambiguous. V was clipped by 0 bases and J by 10 bases, with 13 bases between them. The germline V gene has CDR1 MGHRA and CDR2 YSYEKL. The CDR3 length is 14 residues. CDR3 nucleotide sequence: TGCGCCAGCAGCCAAGAGGCACCTTGGCGGGAGCAGTTCTTC. Its translation is CASSQEAPWREQFF.

The chain carries TRBV4-1 and TRBJ2-7; 9 nucleotides match TRBD1. Germline V gene sequence: CDR1 MGHRA, CDR2 YSYEKL. V lost 4 bases, J lost 2 bases, and 6 bases stayed unmatched. This CDR3 spans 15 amino acids. The CDR3 loop reads CASSLYGTGPYEQYF. Written as DNA, the CDR3 is TGCGCCAGCAGCCTTTACGGGACAGGGCCCTACGAGCAGTACTTC.

This chain links TRBV11-2 with TRBJ1-1; the D gene is possibly TRBD1 (5 bases). There are 17 residues in the CDR3. Trimming pared 5 bases from V and 3 bases from J, leaving 22 bases between. Per the germline V gene, CDR1 is SGHAT and CDR2 is FQNNGV. This CDR3 is CASSPWRSDKTDTEAFF. The CDR3 coding sequence is TGTGCCAGCAGCCCATGGCGATCGGACAAAACGGACACTGAAGCTTTCTTT.

This rearrangement joins TRBV30 to TRBJ2-1; 11 nucleotides align to TRBD2. CDR3 length: 13 residues. From germline, CDR1 is GTSNPN and CDR2 SVGIG (reference sequence). V shed 7 bases and J 3 bases; nucleotides not matched to a gene: 2. The CDR3 sequence: CAFTSGSYNEQFF. For the CDR3, the DNA is TGTGCCTTTACTAGCGGGAGCTACAATGAGCAGTTCTTC.

This clone came up once. CDR3 region: CASGLDGRVAYNEQFF. Written as DNA, the CDR3 is TGTGCCAGTGGATTAGACGGCAGGGTGGCCTACAATGAGCAGTTCTTC. The chain couples TRBV2 to TRBJ2-1; possibly TRBD1 for D (5 bases). This CDR3 contains 16 residues. CDR1 and CDR2 (germline): SNHLY, FYNNEI. V lost 9 bases to trimming and J lost 2 bases, with 20 bases between them.

The V call is TRBV5-4, the J call TRBJ1-1; D is unclear. This CDR3 comprises 15 residues. V was shortened by 0 bases and J by 0 bases, with 9 bases between the two germline ends. Germline V gene data show CDR1 as SGHNT and CDR2 as YYREEE (reference sequence). Here the CDR3 reads CASSLARGMNTEAFF. CDR3 DNA sequence: TGTGCCAGCAGCTTGGCTCGGGGAATGAACACTGAAGCTTTCTTT.

In this sample, this clone turned up once. This chain links TRBV7-9 with TRBJ1-2; TRBD1 matches at 7 bases. V dropped 1 base and J dropped 6; count of bases not matched to a gene: 2. CDR3 length: 13 residues. The V gene's germline CDR1 is SEHNR and CDR2 FQNEAQ (reference sequence). Here the CDR3 DNA reads TGTGCCAGCAGCTTAGGACAGGGAAATGGCTACACCTTC. Its translation is CASSLGQGNGYTF.

The chain uses TRBV9 and TRBJ2-5; tentatively, D is TRBD2 (6 bases). There are 15 residues in the CDR3. Trimming stripped 4 bases from V and 5 bases from J, with 18 bases between. Germline CDR1 is SGDLS and CDR2 is YYNGEE. CDR3 in DNA: TGTGCCAGCAGCTCCGCAACCTCCCGGGGGGAGACCCAGTACTTC. As protein: CASSSATSRGETQYF.

This chain links TRBV30 with TRBJ1-3; D not resolved. The germline gives CDR1 GTSNPN, CDR2 SVGIG (reference sequence). V shed 2 bases and J shed 3 bases, with 5 bases lying between them. The CDR3 totals 12 residues. CDR3 coding DNA: TGTGCCTGGAGTCGGGATGGAAACACCATATATTTT. It is translated as CAWSRDGNTIYF. The full variable domain, completed using reference TRBV30 and TRBJ1-3, is SQTIHQWPATLVQPVGSPLSLECTVEGTSNPNLYWYRQAAGRGLQLLFYSVGIGQISSEVPQNLSASRPQDRQFILSSKKLLLSDSGFYLCAWSRDGNTIYFGEGSWLTVV.

This chain joins TRBV18 and TRBJ2-7; D may be TRBD2 (6 bases). The CDR3 covers 14 residues. V was shortened by 1 base and J by 5 bases, with 12 bases between the two germline ends. Germline-derived CDR1 and CDR2 are KGHSH and LQKENI. The CDR3 DNA reads TGTGCCAGCTCACCACTATCAGGCGGGAACGAGCAGTACTTC. It codes for CASSPLSGGNEQYF.

The J gene is TRBJ2-7, the V gene TRBV29-1, with unresolved D. CDR1 and CDR2 from the germline V gene are SQVTM and ANQGSEA. The CDR3 extends over 13 amino acids. Deletions cut 4 bases from V and 0 bases from J, with 10 bases between. The CDR3 coding sequence is TGCAGCGTTGGAGGCAGGAGCTCCTACGAGCAGTACTTC. This gives the protein CSVGGRSSYEQYF.